This T cell receptor beta chain was documented in a study of OX40 agonist ivuxolimab in advanced cancers. Study at large: Three individuals attained partial responses, comprising one hepatocellular carcinoma case and two cutaneous melanoma cases. Study-wide results and caveats: Those patients achieving a partial response at 0.1-3.0 mg/kg showed among the lowest clonal expansion.

No patient had autoimmune disease or received systemic immunosuppression. The CDR3 is made up of 12 amino acids. Trimming cost V 4 bases and J 3 bases, with 4 bases left between them. Germline V CDR1 and CDR2: MNHEY, SVGAGI. Using immunoSEQ multiplex PCR, the repertoire was profiled, and TCRdb retains in-frame clones only, with some absent. The sample shows about 83,000 clones, over 75% of them seen only once. This clone was seen once. Its antigen is unidentified. The source of this sequence is an adult with an advanced solid tumor such as melanoma, head and neck, liver or kidney cancer. This rearrangement joins TRBV6-5 to TRBJ1-3; D remains ambiguous. Material: CD4+ or CD8+ T cells sorted from blood, obtained in a trial of the OX40 agonist ivuxolimab. CDR3 protein: CASSSNGNTIYF. Here the CDR3 DNA reads TGTGCCAGCAGTTCCAATGGAAACACCATATATTTT.